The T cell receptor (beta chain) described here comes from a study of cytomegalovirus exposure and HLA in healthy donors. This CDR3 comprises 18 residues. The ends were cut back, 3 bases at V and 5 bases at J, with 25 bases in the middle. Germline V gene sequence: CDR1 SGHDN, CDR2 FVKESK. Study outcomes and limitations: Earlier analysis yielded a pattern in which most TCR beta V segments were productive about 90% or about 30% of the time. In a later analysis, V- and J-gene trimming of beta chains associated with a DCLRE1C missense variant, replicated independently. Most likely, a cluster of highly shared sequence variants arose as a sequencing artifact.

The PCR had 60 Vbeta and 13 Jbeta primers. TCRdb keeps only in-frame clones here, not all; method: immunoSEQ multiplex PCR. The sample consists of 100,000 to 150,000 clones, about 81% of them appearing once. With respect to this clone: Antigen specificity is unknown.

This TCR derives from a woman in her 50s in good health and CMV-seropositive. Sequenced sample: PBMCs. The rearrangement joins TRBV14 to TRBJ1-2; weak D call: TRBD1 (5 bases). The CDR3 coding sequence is TGTGCCAGCAGCCACTACGGCTACCAACAGGCCAACGGGTATGGCTACACCTTC. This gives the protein CASSHYGYQQANGYGYTF.